These 3 T cell receptor beta chains were sequenced from one sample in a study of tumor-infiltrating lymphocytes in oesophageal squamous cell carcinoma. TCRdb re-derived calls from the PCR reads in MiXCR, one entry per CDR3 protein. The sample has roughly 13,000 distinct CDR3 sequences, about half seen once; the top ten hold 14%. The specimen was blood. All receptors come from a male donor with esophageal squamous cell carcinoma.

By frequency in the sample, this clonotype is medium-sized. The chain links TRBV12-3 or TRBV12-4 to TRBJ2-2, with D possibly TRBD2 on 6 matching bases. The V end was cut by 6 bases, the J end by 4 bases, with 18 bases between. The CDR3 is 16 residues long. In DNA form, the CDR3 reads TGTGCCAGCAGATTTGCTGGGGGGTCGGGCACCGGGGAGCTGTTTTTT. Translating gives CASRFAGGSGTGELFF.

The chain recombines TRBV7-4 with TRBJ1-2; D gene unclear. The V end lost 5 bases, the J end lost 2 bases, and 6 bases lay between the germline ends. The germline V gene encodes CDR1 SGHVT and CDR2 SQSDAQ. There are 12 residues in the CDR3. The CDR3 reads CASSPGNYGYTF. CDR3 nucleotides: TGTGCCAGCAGCCCGGGGAACTATGGCTACACCTTC.

The chain is built from TRBV7-9 and TRBJ2-6, with D hard to call. The end of the DNA fits TRBJ2-7 better, so the J call may be wrong. The CDR3 length is 14 residues. CDR1 and CDR2 (germline): SEHNR, FQNEAQ (reference sequence). In DNA form, the CDR3 reads TGTGCCAGCAGCTTAGGGGCACTCACGGTACAGCAGTACTTC. This encodes CASSLGALTVQQYF.